Shown below are 21 T cell receptor beta chains from a single sample sequenced in a study of CD8+ T cells in alopecia areata. Noted treatment: oral pan-JAK inhibitor, 5-10 mg twice daily. In each case, RNA was isolated and then reverse transcribed into cDNA as the sequencing template. The repertoire was sequenced with immunoSEQ multiplex PCR; TCRdb's copy has only in-frame clones and lacks some. The table records roughly 210,000 clones, approximately 45% of them present only once. The sequences come from CD4+ T cells sorted from blood, collected between weeks 36 and 40, from a patient treated with tofacitinib. The receptors here all came from a human donor with alopecia areata.

This clone was seen more than once but under ten times. V and J are TRBV29-1 and TRBJ2-2, with D possibly TRBD2 on 5 matching bases. CDR1 and CDR2 from the germline V gene are SQVTM and ANQGSEA. V lost 6 bases to trimming and J lost 7 bases, with 15 bases between them. The CDR3 length is 13 residues. The CDR3 protein is CSVPNGDFGELFF. CDR3 DNA sequence: TGCAGCGTCCCAAACGGGGATTTCGGGGAGCTGTTTTTT.

The genes are TRBV27 and TRBJ1-1, with 7 bases matching TRBD1. The CDR3 runs to 16 residues. The germline V gene encodes CDR1 MNHEY and CDR2 SMNVEV (reference sequence). V lost 2 bases, J lost 3 bases, and 9 bases stayed unmatched. CDR3 DNA sequence: TGTGCCAGCAGTTTAACGTACAGGGGACAACACACTGAAGCTTTCTTT. Amino acid sequence: CASSLTYRGQHTEAFF.

The chain combines TRBV2 with TRBJ2-2; 7 bases agree with TRBD1. Germline V gene lookup returns CDR1 SNHLY and CDR2 FYNNEI. The junction had 6 bases not matched to a gene; V was cut back by 5 bases and J by 6 bases. There are 14 residues in the CDR3. CDR3 coding DNA: TGTGCCAGCAGTCTGGACAGGCCTGCCGGGGAGCTGTTTTTT. Translation: CASSLDRPAGELFF.

For the CDR3, the DNA is TGTGCCAGCAGTGCATACGACGCTGGGGCCAACGTCCTGACTTTC. Protein: CASSAYDAGANVLTF. The chain is built from TRBV25-1 and TRBJ2-6; D is ambiguous. The V end was cut by 4 bases, the J end by 2 bases, with 9 bases between. The CDR3 consists of 15 residues. Per the germline V gene, CDR1 is MGHDK and CDR2 is SYGVNS.

Concerning this clone itself: A read error may produce the germline difference seen at one junction end. The chain carries TRBV7-2 and TRBJ2-5; D not certain. CDR3 length equals 12 residues. Germline-derived CDR1 and CDR2 are SGHTA and FQGNSA. CDR3 DNA sequence: TGTGCCAGCAGCCCGTACCAGGAGACCCAGTACTTC. This encodes CASSPYQETQYF.

The V gene is TRBV13, the J gene TRBJ2-2; D gene ambiguous. CDR1 is PRHDT and CDR2 is FYEKMQ in the germline V gene (reference sequence). This CDR3 has 12 amino acids. Deletions cut 4 bases from V and 6 bases from J, with 6 bases between. The CDR3 protein is CASSYRAGELFF. CDR3 coding DNA: TGTGCCAGCAGCTACAGAGCCGGGGAGCTGTTTTTT.

In this sample, this clone turned up a few times. The genes are TRBV6-1 and TRBJ1-5; D is uncertain. The CDR3 has 11 residues. Germline V lookup: CDR1 MNHNS, CDR2 SASEGT. Trimming pared 6 bases from V and 5 bases from J, leaving 5 bases between. CDR3 nucleotides: TGTGCCAGCAGAACTGATCAGCCCCAGCATTTT. As protein: CASRTDQPQHF.

CDR3 sequence reads: CASSVGHQQGNEQFF. CDR3 DNA sequence: TGCGCCAGCAGCGTGGGACATCAACAGGGGAATGAGCAGTTCTTC. V is TRBV5-1 and J is TRBJ2-1; 7 nucleotides match TRBD1. V shed 4 bases, J shed 7 bases, and the junction held 11 bases outside the gene matches. The CDR3 runs to 15 residues. The germline gives CDR1 SGHRS, CDR2 YFSETQ.

The chain combines TRBV9 with TRBJ2-1, with D possibly being TRBD1 or TRBD2 (6 bases each). Germline-derived CDR1 and CDR2 are SGDLS and YYNGEE. Trimming removed 0 bases at V and 8 bases at J, with 12 bases between. The CDR3 runs to 14 residues. The CDR3 reads CASSVAGAMDEQFF. DNA for the CDR3: TGTGCCAGCAGCGTAGCGGGGGCCATGGATGAGCAGTTCTTC.

The V gene is TRBV5-1, the J gene TRBJ2-5; D may correspond to TRBD1 or TRBD2 (6 bases each). V lost 0 bases, J lost 5 bases, and 14 bases lay in between. Germline CDR1 SGHRS, CDR2 YFSETQ. CDR3 size: 15 residues. The CDR3 protein is CASSLGDGGLETQYF. DNA for the CDR3: TGCGCCAGCAGCTTGGGTGACGGGGGCTTGGAGACCCAGTACTTC.

The chain joins TRBV6-6 to TRBJ1-2, with D tentatively TRBD1 (5 bases). V lost 0 bases and J 4 bases, leaving 15 bases between the germline ends. Germline V gene lookup returns CDR1 MNHNY and CDR2 SVGAGI (reference sequence). There are 16 residues in the CDR3. For the CDR3, the DNA is TGTGCCAGCAGTTACTCAGCGGGGGAGATGGCCTATGGCTACACCTTC. Its translation is CASSYSAGEMAYGYTF.

A few counts support this clone. The chain joins TRBV9 to TRBJ2-3, with D hard to call. V was pared by 8 bases and J by 4 bases, with 14 bases between. The CDR3 is made up of 13 amino acids. Germline V gives CDR1 SGDLS, CDR2 YYNGEE. CDR3 residues: CASRPAGADTQYF. The CDR3 region has the DNA TGTGCCAGTAGGCCAGCTGGGGCAGATACGCAGTATTTT.

This clone has a handful of counts. The CDR3 region has the DNA TGTGCCAGCAGCTTAGGACAGGGAAGCCTAGCGACGCAGTATTTT. Translated: CASSLGQGSLATQYF. The chain carries TRBV7-2 and TRBJ2-3, with a tentative D call TRBD1 (7 bases). Germline CDR1 is SGHTA and CDR2 is FQGNSA. V was trimmed by 1 base and J by 9 bases, leaving 17 bases between them. The CDR3 has 15 amino acids.

The V call is TRBV25-1, the J call TRBJ1-5; 9 bases map to TRBD1. Germline CDR1 reads MGHDK; CDR2 reads SYGVNS. This CDR3 contains 13 residues. V shed 6 bases, J shed 7 bases, and the junction held 4 bases outside the gene matches. CDR3 nucleotide sequence: TGTGCCAGCAGGGGACAGGGTCTCCAGCCCCAGCATTTT. Its translation: CASRGQGLQPQHF.

The gene calls are TRBV29-1 and TRBJ2-3; D unresolved. Germline V gene lookup returns CDR1 SQVTM and CDR2 ANQGSEA. The CDR3 length is 14 residues. V lost 1 base and J lost 2, with 10 bases in between. The CDR3 is CSVEVMWDTDTQYF. CDR3 DNA: TGCAGCGTTGAAGTTATGTGGGACACAGATACGCAGTATTTT.

V is TRBV5-1 and J is TRBJ2-6; tentatively, D is TRBD1 (5 bases). V lost 3 bases, J lost 3 bases, and 13 bases lay in between. The CDR3 spans 16 residues. The germline CDR1 and CDR2 sequences are SGHRS and YFSETQ. CDR3 sequence: CASSSTGLGGANVLTF. CDR3 DNA sequence: TGCGCCAGCAGCTCTACAGGTTTAGGTGGGGCCAACGTCCTGACTTTC.

This rearrangement joins TRBV20-1 to TRBJ1-2; possibly TRBD1 for D (5 bases). Germline V lookup: CDR1 DFQATT, CDR2 SNEGSKA (reference sequence). This CDR3 comprises 11 residues. Deletions cut 3 bases from V and 8 bases from J, with 10 bases between. The CDR3 spells CSARDMEGYTF. The CDR3 DNA reads as TGCAGTGCTAGGGACATGGAGGGCTACACCTTC.

The chain uses TRBV4-1 and TRBJ1-2, with D unresolved. Germline CDR1 reads MGHRA; CDR2 reads YSYEKL. V lost 6 bases and J 2 bases, leaving 10 bases between the germline ends. This CDR3 spans 13 amino acids. The CDR3 protein is CASSDDTNYGYTF. The CDR3 region has the DNA TGCGCCAGCAGTGACGACACGAACTATGGCTACACCTTC.

This clone showed up just a few times. The chain employs TRBV7-9 and TRBJ2-3; D is perhaps TRBD2 (6 bases). Germline assignment: CDR1 SEHNR and CDR2 FQNEAQ (reference sequence). CDR3 size: 15 residues. Deletions cut 1 base from V and 3 bases from J, with 11 bases between. CDR3 loop: CASSLEYGSTDTQYF. DNA of the CDR3: TGTGCCAGCAGCTTAGAGTACGGGAGTACAGATACGCAGTATTTT.

The genes are TRBV2 and TRBJ2-6; D ambiguous. The germline V gene encodes CDR1 SNHLY and CDR2 FYNNEI. V dropped 2 bases and J dropped 4 bases, with 9 bases sitting between them. The CDR3 has 15 amino acids. The CDR3 bases are TGTGCCAGCAGTGAAAGATCCAGAGGGGCCAACGTCCTGACTTTC. Translation gives CASSERSRGANVLTF.

This clone has a handful of counts. The chain carries TRBV5-1 and TRBJ2-3; TRBD2 might be the D (5 bases). The CDR3 runs 13 residues. V dropped 0 bases and J dropped 4 bases, with 6 bases sitting between them. CDR1 and CDR2 (germline): SGHRS, YFSETQ. The CDR3, as DNA: TGCGCCAGCAGCTTGGCCGGGGCAGATACGCAGTATTTT. Encoded protein: CASSLAGADTQYF.